Below are 21 T cell receptor beta chains sequenced from a single sample in a study of T cell repertoires in cytomegalovirus infection. The antigens of these receptors remain unknown. MiXCR, run by TCRdb on the reads, gives a single entry per CDR3 protein. The sample includes over 100,000 distinct CDR3 sequences, under 30% of them seen just once. The input for sequencing was CD8+ T cells from cultured PBMCs, taken from culture after CMV antigen stimulation. These TCRs come from a human donor in good health (CMV status not recorded). Some clones in this sample may be carry-over from other donors' samples.

This clonotype was counted only a few times. DNA of the CDR3: TGTGCCAGCAGCTTGGGTGGCAGCAATTTCTATGGCTACACCTTC. Translating it yields CASSLGGSNFYGYTF. The chain joins TRBV5-6 to TRBJ1-2, with no clear D. The CDR3 covers 15 residues. CDR1 is SGHDT, CDR2 YYEEEE, per germline. V shed 0 bases and J shed 4 bases, with 13 bases lying between them.

This clonotype was observed a few times. This chain joins TRBV5-6 and TRBJ1-5; D ambiguous. V was trimmed by 4 bases and J by 1 base, leaving 15 bases between them. CDR3 length: 16 amino acids. Germline CDR1 reads SGHDT; CDR2 reads YYEEEE. CDR3 in amino acids: CASSPWTPSSNQPQHF. DNA for the CDR3: TGTGCCAGCAGCCCTTGGACGCCCTCCAGCAATCAGCCCCAGCATTTT.

The chain has TRBV13 and TRBJ2-1; D is possibly TRBD1 or TRBD2 (5 bases each). CDR1 PRHDT and CDR2 FYEKMQ come from the germline V gene (reference sequence). The V and J ends lost 5 bases and 5 bases respectively, with 16 bases between them. This CDR3 is built from 15 residues. The CDR3 nucleotides are TGTGCCAGCAGCGGCCGGGGCCTGGGGGACAATGAGCAGTTCTTC. Its protein is CASSGRGLGDNEQFF. Based on the CDR3 plus reference TRBV13 and TRBJ2-1, the full variable domain is AAGVIQSPRHLIKEKRETATLKCYPIPRHDTVYWYQQGPGQDPQFLISFYEKMQSDKGSIPDRFSAQQFSDYHSELNMSSLELGDSALYFCASSGRGLGDNEQFFGPGTRLTVL.

This clonotype was recorded a few times. The chain recombines TRBV4-1 with TRBJ1-5; D call uncertain. The CDR3 has 16 amino acids. Trimming pared 6 bases from V and 0 bases from J, leaving 15 bases between. Germline CDR1 MGHRA, CDR2 YSYEKL. In DNA, the CDR3 is TGCGCCAGCAGTACAGCCGCCACCGCTAGCAATCAGCCCCAGCATTTT. Amino acids: CASSTAATASNQPQHF.

The chain uses TRBV15 and TRBJ1-1, with TRBD1 as a possible D gene (6 bases). CDR1 is LNHNV, CDR2 YYDKDF, per germline (reference sequence). The CDR3 spans 14 residues. V was cut by 3 bases and J by 3 bases, with 11 bases left in between. The CDR3: CATSRTRTDTEAFF. For the CDR3, the DNA is TGTGCCACCAGCAGGACCCGGACAGACACTGAAGCTTTCTTT.

The chain carries TRBV4-1 and TRBJ2-1; weak D call: TRBD2 (7 bases). V lost 0 bases and J 0 bases, leaving 12 bases between the germline ends. Germline values: CDR1 MGHRA, CDR2 YSYEKL. The length of the CDR3 is 17 residues. The CDR3 DNA reads as TGCGCCAGCAGCCAAGATGAGGGGGGGCTCTCCTACAATGAGCAGTTCTTC. Protein: CASSQDEGGLSYNEQFF.

The chain joins TRBV28 to TRBJ1-5, with unresolved D. V shed 1 base and J shed 5 bases, with 15 bases lying between them. Germline assignment: CDR1 MDHEN and CDR2 SYDVKM. The CDR3 totals 16 residues. The chain's CDR3 is CASSLLVPGRDQPQHF. The DNA of the CDR3 is TGTGCCAGCAGTTTATTGGTCCCAGGTAGGGATCAGCCCCAGCATTTT.

The V and J genes are TRBV25-1 and TRBJ2-7; no reliable D call. Trimming took off 5 bases at V and 2 bases at J, with 10 bases between the two ends. CDR1 MGHDK and CDR2 SYGVNS come from the germline V gene. This CDR3 region has 13 residues. The CDR3 is CASSLNSAYEQYF. CDR3 DNA: TGTGCCAGCAGTTTGAACAGTGCCTACGAGCAGTACTTC.

This clonotype showed up just a few times. The chain couples TRBV7-8 to TRBJ2-2; no clear D. The CDR3 extends over 11 amino acids. Germline V gene sequence: CDR1 SGHVS, CDR2 FQNEAQ. The germline V and J ends were trimmed by 6 bases and 8 bases, with 7 bases remaining between them. CDR3 region: CASSPGGELFF. As DNA, the CDR3 is TGTGCCAGCAGTCCCGGGGGGGAGCTGTTTTTT.

This clonotype came up many times. The chain uses TRBV4-1 and TRBJ1-1; D is uncertain. CDR1 and CDR2 (germline): MGHRA, YSYEKL. This CDR3 is 13 amino acids long. V was clipped by 2 bases and J by 5 bases, with 9 bases between them. In DNA, the CDR3 is TGCGCCAGCAGCCAATGGGAAGGGACTGAAGCTTTCTTT. This sequence encodes CASSQWEGTEAFF.

V gene TRBV7-9 combines with J gene TRBJ1-2; maybe TRBD1 (6 bases). CDR1 and CDR2 (germline): SEHNR, FQNEAQ (reference sequence). Trimming cost V 6 bases and J 5 bases, with 16 bases left between them. This CDR3 is 14 amino acids long. The CDR3 DNA is TGTGCCAGCAGTACTACCGGGACAAGTTATGGCTACACCTTC. Protein product: CASSTTGTSYGYTF.

This clonotype has a handful of counts. The chain uses TRBV7-9 and TRBJ2-7; 9 nucleotides line up with TRBD2. CDR3 length equals 16 residues. Per germline, CDR1 SEHNR and CDR2 FQNEAQ (reference sequence). With 5 bases clipped from V and 3 bases from J, the junction kept 11 bases outside the gene matches. CDR3 sequence reads: CASSPEGGLADYEQYF. The CDR3, as DNA: TGTGCCAGCAGCCCCGAGGGGGGACTAGCCGACTACGAGCAGTACTTC.

This sequence joins TRBV16 and TRBJ2-2; perhaps TRBD1 as D (5 bases). Germline loops: CDR1 KGHSY, CDR2 FQNENV. The CDR3 covers 14 residues. Deletions cut 1 base from V and 4 bases from J, with 7 bases between. CDR3 in DNA: TGTGCCAGCAGCCAATGGGGCTCCACCGGGGAGCTGTTTTTT. Its protein is CASSQWGSTGELFF. The variable domain in full, with the rest retrieved from reference TRBV16 and TRBJ2-2, is GEEVAQTPKHLVRGEGQKAKLYCAPIKGHSYVFWYQQVLKNEFKFLISFQNENVFDETGMPKERFSAKCLPNSPCSLEIQATKLEDSAVYFCASSQWGSTGELFFGEGSRLTVL.

This clonotype has ten or more counts. The gene calls are TRBV7-8 and TRBJ2-3; 11 nucleotides align to TRBD2. The germline CDR1 and CDR2 sequences are SGHVS and FQNEAQ. The ends lost 5 bases at V and 3 bases at J; junction bases unmatched: 10. The CDR3 consists of 17 residues. CDR3 nucleotide sequence: TGTGCCAGCAGCCTAAGATTAGCGGGGGGGCGTACAGATACGCAGTATTTT. The encoded protein is CASSLRLAGGRTDTQYF.

This rearrangement joins TRBV19 to TRBJ2-1; D possibly corresponds to TRBD1 (6 bases). The CDR3 contains 12 residues. V dropped 1 base and J dropped 10 bases, with 8 bases sitting between them. Per germline, CDR1 LNHDA and CDR2 SQIVND (reference sequence). The CDR3 protein is CASSIGGHEQFF. Written as DNA, the CDR3 is TGTGCCAGTAGTATAGGGGGACACGAGCAGTTCTTC.

V is TRBV6-5 and J is TRBJ2-1; no definite D call. The CDR3 runs to 13 residues. V gave up 7 bases and J gave up 8 bases, with 15 bases separating them. Looked up from germline, CDR1 is MNHEY and CDR2 is SVGAGI. The CDR3 is CASKQGDAHEQFF. CDR3 nucleotide sequence: TGTGCCAGCAAACAAGGAGACGCCCATGAGCAGTTCTTC.

There are many counts of this clonotype. The gene calls are TRBV4-1 and TRBJ2-1; D may match TRBD1 or TRBD2 (7 bases each). Germline V gene data show CDR1 as MGHRA and CDR2 as YSYEKL. Trimming removed 2 bases at V and 0 bases at J, with 11 bases between. This CDR3 has 16 amino acids. DNA for the CDR3: TGCGCCAGCAGCCAAAGCGGGACAGTCTCCTACAATGAGCAGTTCTTC. Protein product: CASSQSGTVSYNEQFF.

The chain's CDR3 is CASSPPVVERGDGEQFF. The CDR3 coding sequence is TGCGCCAGCAGCCCGCCGGTAGTTGAGCGGGGGGACGGTGAGCAGTTCTTC. The chain uses TRBV4-1 and TRBJ2-1; 9 nucleotides agree with TRBD2. The V and J ends lost 4 bases and 9 bases, in that order; junction bases with no gene match: 16. Germline values: CDR1 MGHRA, CDR2 YSYEKL. This CDR3 contains 17 residues.

This clonotype was seen a handful of times. This chain connects TRBV27 to TRBJ2-5, with 8 bases identical to TRBD1. CDR1 MNHEY and CDR2 SMNVEV come from the germline V gene (reference sequence). The trim removed 5 bases at V and 4 bases at J, leaving 3 bases unmatched. The CDR3 has 13 amino acids. DNA of the CDR3: TGTGCCAGCAGTCACGACAGGGGAGAGACCCAGTACTTC. It yields the protein CASSHDRGETQYF.

The chain combines TRBV28 with TRBJ2-5, with D possibly being TRBD2 (6 bases). The CDR3 runs 14 residues. Deletions cut 4 bases from V and 5 bases from J, with 14 bases between. Germline V gene sequence: CDR1 MDHEN, CDR2 SYDVKM. In DNA form, the CDR3 reads TGTGCCAGCAGTTCCCTGACTAGTTTTGAGACCCAGTACTTC. Protein product: CASSSLTSFETQYF.

In its sample, this clonotype was seen a few times. A much larger clone differs by one base, so this may be a read error. This sequence joins TRBV11-1 and TRBJ2-2, with D unresolved. The CDR3 sequence is 14 residues long. In germline, CDR1 is SGHAT, CDR2 FQDESV (reference sequence). Trimming took off 1 base at V and 1 base at J, with 4 bases between the two ends. The CDR3 DNA sequence: TGTGCCAGCAGCTTAGTCTGGAACACCGGGGAGCTGTTTTTT. Its translation is CASSLVWNTGELFF.